This T cell receptor (beta chain) stems from a study of T cells in Graves' hyperthyroidism and ophthalmopathy. A few counts support this clonotype. Each diagnosis drew on symptoms, thyroxine, TRAb, thyroid ultrasound and orbital computed tomography findings. PBMCs were sourced from roughly 9.1 ml fresh peripheral blood. V dropped 4 bases and J dropped 4 bases, with 8 bases sitting between them. Per germline, CDR1 DFQATT and CDR2 SNEGSKA (reference sequence). The CDR3 contains 12 residues. TCR beta CDR3 sequences were amplified from RNA transcripts. In the first-round RT-PCR of the TCR CDR3, the HTBI primer set was used. TCRdb reprocessed the multiplex PCR reads with MiXCR, giving one entry per CDR3 protein. The sample contains some 560,000 distinct CDR3 sequences, 15% to 18% of which appear only once.

The chain combines TRBV20-1 with TRBJ1-5; D is ambiguous. This clonotype was obtained from a woman between 25 and 40 years old with Graves' hyperthyroidism. Sequencing was done on a sample of blood. For the CDR3, the DNA is TGCAGTGCTACAGGAGCTAATCAGCCCCAGCATTTT. Amino acids: CSATGANQPQHF.